The 17 T cell receptor beta chains listed next were all sequenced from one sample in a study of shared clonotypes between healthy human individuals. Clones were sequenced by immunoSEQ multiplex PCR, and TCRdb holds only the in-frame ones, with some missing. Here the sample spans about 470,000 clones, about four fifths being singletons. What was sequenced was PBMCs. Source of these receptors: a woman aged 40-49 years in good health. Some clones in this sample may be carry-over from other donors' samples.

The genes are TRBV18 and TRBJ2-3; D gene ambiguous. V lost 4 bases, J lost 5 bases, and 13 bases lay in between. The CDR3 sequence is 14 residues long. Germline V lookup: CDR1 KGHSH, CDR2 LQKENI. The CDR3 is CASSLTNGLDTQYF. The CDR3 region has the DNA TGTGCCAGCTCACTAACAAACGGGTTAGATACGCAGTATTTT.

The chain joins TRBV27 to TRBJ1-4, with a possible D match to TRBD1 (5 bases). Germline-derived CDR1 and CDR2 are MNHEY and SMNVEV (reference sequence). Between the trimmed V and J ends, which lost 3 bases and 7 bases, there was a span of 12 bases. The CDR3 contains 14 residues. CDR3 sequence: CASSFRDQSEKLFF. CDR3 in DNA: TGTGCCAGCAGTTTTCGGGACCAAAGTGAAAAACTGTTTTTT.

V is TRBV11-3 and J is TRBJ2-7; possible D gene TRBD1, 5 bases. CDR1 SGHNT and CDR2 YENEEA come from the germline V gene. The CDR3 sequence is 16 residues long. The V gene lost 2 bases and the J gene lost 5 bases, with 19 bases spanning the gap. CDR3 nucleotides: TGTGCCAGCAGCTTATCCGTGAGTGGGGCCGGAGACGAGCAGTACTTC. It specifies CASSLSVSGAGDEQYF.

The chain carries TRBV5-1 and TRBJ1-1; D might be TRBD1 (5 bases). The length of the CDR3 is 16 residues. The V gene's germline CDR1 is SGHRS and CDR2 YFSETQ. With 0 bases removed from V and 7 bases from J, the gap between germline ends came to 19 bases. DNA for the CDR3: TGCGCCAGCAGCTTGGGACCGTTGGGGCAAGGAGGTGAAGCTTTCTTT. Its protein product is CASSLGPLGQGGEAFF.

This clone has only one observation. The chain uses TRBV30 and TRBJ1-2; D not certain. The CDR3 spans 11 residues. Germline V gene data show CDR1 as GTSNPN and CDR2 as SVGIG (reference sequence). V lost 2 bases, J lost 8 bases, and 9 bases lay in between. The CDR3 protein is CAWSPAEGYTF. The CDR3 nucleotides read TGTGCCTGGAGTCCCGCGGAGGGCTACACCTTC.

The rearrangement uses TRBV2 and TRBJ2-1, with 15 bases identical to TRBD2. CDR1 is SNHLY, CDR2 FYNNEI, per germline. CDR3 length equals 18 residues. J gave up 2 bases and V 4 bases, and 6 bases lay outside the gene matches. The CDR3 spells CASSARTSGRVTYNEQFF. Here the CDR3 DNA reads TGTGCCAGCAGTGCAAGGACTAGCGGGAGGGTTACCTACAATGAGCAGTTCTTC.

CDR3 sequence reads: CASTLKDYTGELFF. The CDR3 nucleotides are TGTGCCAGCACCCTCAAGGATTACACCGGGGAGCTGTTTTTT. This rearrangement joins TRBV7-2 to TRBJ2-2; no reliable D call. The V end was cut by 7 bases, the J end by 3 bases, with 12 bases between. In germline, CDR1 is SGHTA, CDR2 FQGNSA. CDR3 size: 14 residues. The variable domain in full, completed from reference TRBV7-2 and TRBJ2-2, reads GAGVSQSPSNKVTEKGKDVELRCDPISGHTALYWYRQSLGQGLEFLIYFQGNSAPDKSGLPSDRFSAERTGGSVSTLTIQRTQQEDSAVYLCASTLKDYTGELFFGEGSRLTVL.

The chain has TRBV11-1 and TRBJ2-7; weak D call: TRBD2 (7 bases). The V end lost 5 bases, the J end lost 6 bases, and 20 bases lay between the germline ends. The germline V gene encodes CDR1 SGHAT and CDR2 FQDESV (reference sequence). This CDR3 spans 15 amino acids. The CDR3, as DNA: TGTGCCAGCAGCCAAGGGGAGGGGGAATACGCCGAGCAGTACTTC. Translation: CASSQGEGEYAEQYF.

V usage is TRBV11-2 and J usage is TRBJ2-3; 8 bases map to TRBD1. CDR1 is SGHAT and CDR2 is FQNNGV in the germline V gene. The CDR3 is 15 residues long. V lost 5 bases, J lost 0 bases, and 4 bases stayed unmatched. The CDR3 coding sequence is TGTGCCAGCAGCATCCGGGACAGGAGCACAGATACGCAGTATTTT. This encodes CASSIRDRSTDTQYF.

The chain is built from TRBV18 and TRBJ1-3, with TRBD1 matching 7 bases. Germline loops: CDR1 KGHSH, CDR2 LQKENI. The CDR3 has 17 amino acids. V gave up 3 bases and J gave up 0 bases; unmatched junction bases: 8. CDR3 residues: CASSPPAGGDSGNTIYF. CDR3 sequence (DNA): TGTGCCAGCTCACCCCCCGCAGGGGGGGACTCTGGAAACACCATATATTTT.

This sequence joins TRBV5-4 and TRBJ2-2; 7 nucleotides agree with TRBD2. The CDR3 length is 16 residues. From germline, CDR1 is SGHNT and CDR2 YYREEE (reference sequence). V was clipped by 2 bases and J by 4 bases; unmatched bases: 8. The CDR3 DNA reads as TGTGCCAGCAGCTTATTAGGTGGGACTACCACCGGGGAGCTGTTTTTT. Its translation: CASSLLGGTTTGELFF.

The chain couples TRBV19 to TRBJ2-1; D perhaps matches TRBD2 (5 bases). The CDR3 length is 15 residues. Germline V gives CDR1 LNHDA, CDR2 SQIVND (reference sequence). The germline V and J ends were trimmed by 8 bases and 2 bases, with 16 bases remaining between them. Here the CDR3 reads CASSDRGYAYNEQFF. In nucleotides, the CDR3 is TGTGCCAGTTCTGATCGGGGTTATGCCTACAATGAGCAGTTCTTC.

This clone was seen a few times. The chain is built from TRBV6-1 and TRBJ1-2; D may be TRBD1 (6 bases). V dropped 10 bases and J dropped 2 bases, with 14 bases sitting between them. The CDR3 covers 13 residues. The germline CDR1 and CDR2 sequences are MNHNS and SASEGT. The CDR3 DNA reads as TGTGCCACCGGGAGGGACATCAACTATGGCTACACCTTC. This codes for CATGRDINYGYTF.

V usage is TRBV19 and J usage is TRBJ1-2; 7 bases fit TRBD1. Germline V lookup: CDR1 LNHDA, CDR2 SQIVND (reference sequence). J was trimmed by 4 bases and V by 6 bases; bases with no gene match: 5. This CDR3 is 13 amino acids long. CDR3 nucleotide sequence: TGTGCCAGTAGGACAGGGATGGGCTATGGCTACACCTTC. Amino acids: CASRTGMGYGYTF.

The rearrangement uses TRBV30 and TRBJ2-5; D is unclear. Germline V gene sequence: CDR1 GTSNPN, CDR2 SVGIG (reference sequence). CDR3 length equals 13 residues. Trimming shortened V by 3 bases and J by 0 bases, and 8 bases separated the two germline ends. The CDR3 sequence is CAWRLLYQETQYF. DNA for the CDR3: TGTGCCTGGAGGCTCCTGTACCAAGAGACCCAGTACTTC. Combining the CDR3 with reference TRBV30 and TRBJ2-5 gives the whole variable domain SQTIHQWPATLVQPVGSPLSLECTVEGTSNPNLYWYRQAAGRGLQLLFYSVGIGQISSEVPQNLSASRPQDRQFILSSKKLLLSDSGFYLCAWRLLYQETQYFGPGTRLLVL.

The chain has TRBV6-6 and TRBJ2-7; D gene ambiguous. Germline V gene lookup returns CDR1 MNHNY and CDR2 SVGAGI (reference sequence). The CDR3 contains 14 residues. With 1 base removed from V and 6 bases from J, the gap between germline ends came to 13 bases. The CDR3 nucleotides are TGTGCCAGCAGTTACTACATGGAATCTAGCGAGCAGTACTTC. Translated, it gives CASSYYMESSEQYF.

The rearrangement joins TRBV30 to TRBJ2-5, with D perhaps TRBD1 or TRBD2 (5 bases each). Looked up from germline, CDR1 is GTSNPN and CDR2 is SVGIG (reference sequence). The length of the CDR3 is 14 residues. Trimming stripped 0 bases from V and 5 bases from J, with 13 bases between. The CDR3 loop reads CAWSVGGPGETQYF. The CDR3 DNA reads as TGTGCCTGGAGTGTTGGGGGTCCTGGGGAGACCCAGTACTTC.